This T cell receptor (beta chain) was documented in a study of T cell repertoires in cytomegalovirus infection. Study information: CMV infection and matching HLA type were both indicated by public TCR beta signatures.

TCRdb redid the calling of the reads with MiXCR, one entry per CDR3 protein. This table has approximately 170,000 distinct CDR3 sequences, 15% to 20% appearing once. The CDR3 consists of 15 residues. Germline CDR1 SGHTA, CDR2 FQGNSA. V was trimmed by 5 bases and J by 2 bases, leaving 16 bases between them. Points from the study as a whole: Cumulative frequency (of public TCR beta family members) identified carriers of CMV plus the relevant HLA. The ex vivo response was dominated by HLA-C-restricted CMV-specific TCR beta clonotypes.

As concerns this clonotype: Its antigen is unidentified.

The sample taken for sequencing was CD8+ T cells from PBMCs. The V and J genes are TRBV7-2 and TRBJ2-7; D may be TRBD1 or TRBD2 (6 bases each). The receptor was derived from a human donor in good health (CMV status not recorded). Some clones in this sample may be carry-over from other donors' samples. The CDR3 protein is CASSLGQGRPYEQYF. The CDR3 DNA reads TGTGCCAGCAGCCTAGGGCAGGGGAGGCCCTACGAGCAGTACTTC. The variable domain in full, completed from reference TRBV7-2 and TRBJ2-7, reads GAGVSQSPSNKVTEKGKDVELRCDPISGHTALYWYRQSLGQGLEFLIYFQGNSAPDKSGLPSDRFSAERTGGSVSTLTIQRTQQEDSAVYLCASSLGQGRPYEQYFGPGTRLTVT.